This is a list of T cell receptor beta chains from one sample in a study of response to subunit inactivated influenza vaccine. A single record per CDR3 protein comes from TCRdb applying MiXCR to the RT-PCR reads. Of around 710,000 distinct CDR3 sequences detected, more than 11% appear once; the ten largest clones hold 6.5% to 8.5%. The source material was PBMCs from blood, sampled approximately 15 days before vaccination. These receptors all come from a man aged 50-59 years who received an inactivated influenza vaccine. Both conserved end residues are part of each CDR3. A D gene is named only where the DNA matches it firmly. Where a row states a size, it is once, few, many or the class of an expanded clone; other rows omit it.

j_call d_call clone_size v_call cdr3_nt cdr3_aa
TRBJ2-7 TRBD2 NA TRBV6-1 TGTGCCAGCAGTGAGGGCGGGAGTAGCTTCTACGAGCAGTACTTC CASSEGGSSFYEQYF
TRBJ2-3 NA NA TRBV20-1 TGCAGTGCTAGATCCGGGACAACGGCTCGAGATACGCAGTATTTT CSARSGTTARDTQYF
TRBJ2-2 NA NA TRBV4-3 TGCGCCAGCAGCCAAGCCTCGGGGGCCACCGGGGAGCTGTTTTTT CASSQASGATGELFF
TRBJ2-1 TRBD1 few TRBV6-5 TGTGCCAGCAGTTACGTCCCCGGGACAGGGTCTTACAATGAGCAGTTCTTC CASSYVPGTGSYNEQFF
TRBJ2-7 TRBD1 few TRBV13 TGTGCCAGCAGCTGGGGGATCGAGACAGGGTTTTTCGACGAGCAGTACTTC CASSWGIETGFFDEQYF
TRBJ2-3 NA few TRBV27 TGTGCCAGCAGCCCCTTGGGGTCTTCGCAGTATTTT CASSPLGSSQYF
TRBJ2-7 TRBD2 NA TRBV15 TGTGCCACCAGCAGAGTCCTCGAAAGCGGGAGGGCCTACGAGCAGTACTTC CATSRVLESGRAYEQYF
TRBJ2-1 TRBD2 few TRBV5-6 TGTGCCAGCAGCTTGGGGGCTAGCGGGAGGATCCGACCCAATGAGCAGTTCTTC CASSLGASGRIRPNEQFF
TRBJ1-1 NA NA TRBV19 TGTGCCAGTAGTCAGGAAGGGGGCACTGAAGCTTTCTTT CASSQEGGTEAFF
TRBJ2-7 NA few TRBV18 TGTGCCAGCTCACCGCCCAGGCCGACAAGCGAGCAGTACTTC CASSPPRPTSEQYF
TRBJ2-7 TRBD2 many TRBV6-5 TGTGCCAGCAGTTACTCGAAAGCTAGCGGGGACTACGAGCAGTACTTC CASSYSKASGDYEQYF
TRBJ2-4 NA many TRBV28 TGTGCCAGCAGTTCCCTCTTTCGGGTGGGCACCAAAAACATTCAGTACTTC CASSSLFRVGTKNIQYF
TRBJ2-3 NA few TRBV20-1 TGCAGTGCTAGAAAGGGGAGTTCCACAGATACGCAGTATTTT CSARKGSSTDTQYF
TRBJ1-1 TRBD1 NA TRBV11-2 TGTGCCAGCAGCTTACCCCGGGACAGGGGGGTCTACAACACTGAAGCTTTCTTT CASSLPRDRGVYNTEAFF
TRBJ2-2 NA few TRBV6-5 TGTGCCAGCAGTATGAGGCTCGGGGAGCTGTTTTTT CASSMRLGELFF
TRBJ2-7 NA NA TRBV6-5 TGTGCCAGCAGTTACCTCCCGGGGAGCTCCTACGAGCAGTACTTC CASSYLPGSSYEQYF
TRBJ2-1 TRBD1 NA TRBV14 TGTGCCAGCAGCCAAGTCAGGGGGCCCCACAATGAGCAGTTCTTC CASSQVRGPHNEQFF
TRBJ1-5 NA few TRBV25-1 TGTGCCAGCAGTGGGGGGGGACATTATAGCAATCAGCCCCAGCATTTT CASSGGGHYSNQPQHF
TRBJ2-7 NA few TRBV3-1 TGTGCCAGCAGCCAGATCCGCTCCTACGAGCAGTACTTC CASSQIRSYEQYF
TRBJ2-5 NA NA TRBV29-1 TGCAGCGGTGGAGGGGATCACAAGGGAATCCAAGAGACCCAGTACTTC CSGGGDHKGIQETQYF
TRBJ2-5 NA NA TRBV13 TGTGCCATCAGCTCCCATGGGCTAGGGAGAGGAAGATTCCAAGAGACCCAGTACTTC CAISSHGLGRGRFQETQYF
TRBJ1-5 NA few TRBV7-2 TGTGCCAGCAGCTTAGCGGGGTGGGAACAGCCCCAGCATTTT CASSLAGWEQPQHF
TRBJ1-6 NA NA TRBV3-1 TGTGCCATCTGGGACCGGGGATTCGGCTCCTATAATTCACCCCTCCACTTT CAIWDRGFGSYNSPLHF
TRBJ1-1 NA NA TRBV7-9 TGTGCCAGCAGCTTAGAGAGTCAGGGGGAAGCTTTCTTT CASSLESQGEAFF
TRBJ2-7 TRBD2 NA TRBV20-1 TGCAGTGCGTCGGGACTAGCGGGAGGGCGGGAGCAGTACTTC CSASGLAGGREQYF
TRBJ1-2 NA many TRBV10-3 TGTGCCATCAGTCAGATCCAACAGTCTAACTATGGCTACACCTTC CAISQIQQSNYGYTF
TRBJ2-1 TRBD2 NA TRBV6-1 TGTGCCAGCAGTGACCCTAGCGGGAGATCCTACAATGAGCAGTTCTTC CASSDPSGRSYNEQFF
TRBJ2-1 NA few TRBV12-3/TRBV12-4 TGTGCCAGCAGTTTAGACGCTGCCGTGGCTCTCTTC CASSLDAAVALF
TRBJ2-3 NA few TRBV4-2 TGTGCCAGCAGCCAAGACGGCCAGGGGAGCACAGATACGCAGTATTTT CASSQDGQGSTDTQYF
TRBJ2-1 TRBD1 NA TRBV7-2 TGTGCCAGCAGCCTTGACAGGGCTCCCTACAATGAGCAGTTCTTC CASSLDRAPYNEQFF
TRBJ2-2 NA few TRBV6-5 TGTGCCAGCAGTTATTCACCTCGGACGGCAACCGGGGAGCTGTTTTTT CASSYSPRTATGELFF
TRBJ2-1 NA NA TRBV29-1 TGCAGCGTTGGGCTAGCGAGCCAGAGCTCCTACAATGAGCAGTTCTTC CSVGLASQSSYNEQFF
TRBJ1-3 TRBD1 few TRBV3-1 TGTGCCAGCAGCACTATTTGGGACAGTCTCCCTGGAAACACCATATATTTT CASSTIWDSLPGNTIYF
TRBJ1-2 NA NA TRBV28 TGTGCCAGCAGTACGCCGCTTAAAAAGACAGGTGACTATGGCTACACCTTC CASSTPLKKTGDYGYTF
TRBJ2-7 NA few TRBV3-1 TGTGCCAGCAGCGACGCGGCGGGGAACTACGAGCAGTACTTC CASSDAAGNYEQYF
TRBJ1-2 NA NA TRBV4-3 TGCGCCAGCAGCCAATCAGACAGAGCCCCCTATGGCTACACCTTC CASSQSDRAPYGYTF
TRBJ1-2 NA many TRBV5-1 TGCGCCAGCAGCTTGAATGGGGGAGAGTCCTATCATGGCTACACCTTC CASSLNGGESYHGYTF
TRBJ2-1 TRBD2 few TRBV5-1 TGCGCCAGCAGCTTGGAACTAGCGGGGGTGGATGAGCAGTTCTTC CASSLELAGVDEQFF
TRBJ2-2 NA few TRBV5-6 TGTGCCAGCAGCTTGTCGACAGTGTGGCTGTTTTTT CASSLSTVWLFF
TRBJ2-1 NA NA TRBV11-2 TGTGCCAGCAGCTCCCCGGGACCGAACTACAATGAGCAGTTCTTC CASSSPGPNYNEQFF
TRBJ2-3 NA few TRBV5-1 TGCGCCAGCAGCCTGTTAGCGCGAGATACGCAGTATTTT CASSLLARDTQYF
TRBJ2-2 TRBD2 few TRBV6-5 TGTGCCAGCAGTTTAAGGCGGGGGGGGGAGCTGTTTTTT CASSLRRGGELFF
TRBJ2-7 NA NA TRBV27 TGTGCCAGCAGTTCAGGGCAGTCGGGACTGGACTACGAGCAGTACTTC CASSSGQSGLDYEQYF
TRBJ2-7 NA once TRBV7-2 TGTGCCAGCAGCCGCTACTCCTACGAGCAGTACTTC CASSRYSYEQYF
TRBJ2-5 TRBD2 few TRBV11-2 TGTGCCAGCAATTCTCTAGCGGGAGTTCGAGAGACCCAGTACTTC CASNSLAGVRETQYF
TRBJ2-3 TRBD1 NA TRBV6-2/TRBV6-3 TGTGCCAGCAGTTACTCAAGCAGGGGGCGGACAGATACGCAGTATTTT CASSYSSRGRTDTQYF
TRBJ2-1 NA NA TRBV3-1 TGTGCCAGCAGCCAAGATATGTTGGTGGGGCTAAAGACGATCTACAATGAGCAGTTCTTC CASSQDMLVGLKTIYNEQFF
TRBJ2-7 TRBD1 few TRBV5-6 TGTGCCAGCAGCCGTGGGACAGGGGTTATCTCCTACGAGCAGTACTTC CASSRGTGVISYEQYF
TRBJ2-1 TRBD1 few TRBV5-5 TGTGCCAGCAGCGAATCCGGGACAGGGGGCCTCAATGAGCAGTTCTTC CASSESGTGGLNEQFF
TRBJ1-2 TRBD1 NA TRBV29-1 TGCAGCGTCCGGACAGGGGGCCCCTATGGCTACACCTTC CSVRTGGPYGYTF
TRBJ1-1 NA few TRBV12-3/TRBV12-4 TGTGCCAGCACCAGGTCGAGGGGGTTGAGCACTGAAGCTTTCTTT CASTRSRGLSTEAFF
TRBJ1-5 NA NA TRBV19 TGTGCCAGTAGTGTCCCAAGGCCTAGCAATCAGCCCCAGCATTTT CASSVPRPSNQPQHF
TRBJ2-3 TRBD2 many TRBV7-9 TGTGCCAGCAGCCCCAGAGGGAAGCGGGGGGGACCAGATACGCAGTATTTT CASSPRGKRGGPDTQYF
TRBJ2-5 TRBD1 many TRBV4-2 TGTGCCAGCAGCCCCCTAGGACAGGGCGAGACCCAGTACTTC CASSPLGQGETQYF